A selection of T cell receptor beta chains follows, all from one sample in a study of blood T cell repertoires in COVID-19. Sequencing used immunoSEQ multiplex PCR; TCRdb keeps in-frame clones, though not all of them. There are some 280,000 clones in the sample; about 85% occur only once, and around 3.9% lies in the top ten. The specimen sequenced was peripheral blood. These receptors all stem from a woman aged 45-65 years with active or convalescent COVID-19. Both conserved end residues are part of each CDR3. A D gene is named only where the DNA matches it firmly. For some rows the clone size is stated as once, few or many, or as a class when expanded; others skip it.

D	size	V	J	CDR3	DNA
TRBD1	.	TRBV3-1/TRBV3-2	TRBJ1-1	CASSRAGGMNTEAFF	TGTGCCAGCAGCCGGGCAGGGGGAATGAACACTGAAGCTTTCTTT
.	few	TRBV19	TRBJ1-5	CASSIARGFGQPQHF	TGTGCCAGTAGTATAGCACGGGGTTTCGGGCAGCCCCAGCATTTT
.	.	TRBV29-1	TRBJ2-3	CSVVILRESTDTQYF	TGCAGCGTTGTTATCCTTCGCGAGAGCACAGATACGCAGTATTTT
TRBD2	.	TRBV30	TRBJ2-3	CAWRLAGGSDTQYF	TGTGCCTGGAGACTGGCGGGAGGTTCAGATACGCAGTATTTT
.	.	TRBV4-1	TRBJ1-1	CASSQGLVGTEAFF	TGCGCCAGCAGCCAGGGGCTGGTCGGCACTGAAGCTTTCTTT
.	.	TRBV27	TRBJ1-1	CASSLPTEAFF	TGTGCCAGCAGTTTACCGACTGAAGCTTTCTTT
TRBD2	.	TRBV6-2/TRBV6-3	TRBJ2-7	CASSTAGVYEQYF	TGTGCCAGCAGCACAGCGGGGGTGTACGAGCAGTACTTC
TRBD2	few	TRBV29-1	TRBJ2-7	CSVVGTSGYYEQYF	TGCAGCGTCGTTGGGACTAGCGGATACTACGAGCAGTACTTC
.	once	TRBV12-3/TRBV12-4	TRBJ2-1	CASSLVGEQFF	TGTGCCAGCAGTCTGGTCGGGGAGCAGTTCTTC
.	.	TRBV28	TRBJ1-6	CASSLWDTNSPLHF	TGTGCCAGCAGTTTATGGGACACAAATTCACCCCTCCACTTT
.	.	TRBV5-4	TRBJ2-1	CASSFTLVSSYNEQFF	TGTGCCAGCAGCTTTACGTTAGTCTCCTCCTACAATGAGCAGTTCTTC
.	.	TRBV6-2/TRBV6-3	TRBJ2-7	CASSYSSVGEQYF	TGTGCCAGCAGTTACTCGTCGGTCGGCGAGCAGTACTTC
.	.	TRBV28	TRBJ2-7	CASSRGGFGYEQYF	TGTGCCAGCAGTAGGGGGGGTTTCGGCTACGAGCAGTACTTC